This TCR beta chain originates from a study of cytomegalovirus exposure and HLA in healthy donors. This clone was counted a single time. Its antigen is as yet unknown. The protocol was immunoSEQ multiplex PCR, while the TCRdb copy is restricted to in-frame clones and leaves out a portion. There are tens of thousands of clones in the sample; 90% to 95% occur only once, and 0.69% lies in the top ten. Study-wide points: Specific recognition of CMV antigens was confirmed in vitro for a few chains (all CMV-associated). Reportedly, diagnosis of cytomegalovirus status by the classifier showed high specificity and sensitivity. Cytomegalovirus-associated TCR beta chains were listed, numbering some 170.

The donors formed part of the approximately 130-subject validation cohort, distinct from the roughly 700-subject first cohort. This CDR3 has 14 residues. What was sequenced was PBMCs. The V call is TRBV21-1, the J call TRBJ1-4; TRBD1, as called in the table, went unchecked against the DNA. TRBV21-1 is marked as a pseudogene. This TCR came from a woman aged 18 to 35 in good health and CMV-seronegative. CDR3 coding DNA: TGTGCCAGCAGCAAAGTAAACAGGGGTGAAAAACTGTTTTTT. It encodes CASSKVNRGEKLFF.